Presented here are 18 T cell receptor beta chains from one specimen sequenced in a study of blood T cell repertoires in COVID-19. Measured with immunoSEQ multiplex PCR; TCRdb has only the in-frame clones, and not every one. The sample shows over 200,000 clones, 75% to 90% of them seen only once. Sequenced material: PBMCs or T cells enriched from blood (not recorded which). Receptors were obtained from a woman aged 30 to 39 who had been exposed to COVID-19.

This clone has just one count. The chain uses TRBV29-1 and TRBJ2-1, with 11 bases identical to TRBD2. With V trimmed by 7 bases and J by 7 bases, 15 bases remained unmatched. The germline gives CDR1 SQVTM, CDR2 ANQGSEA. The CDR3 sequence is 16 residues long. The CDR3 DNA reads TGCAGCGCTCAATACAAGACTAGCGGGGTTCGTAATGAGCAGTTCTTC. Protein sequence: CSAQYKTSGVRNEQFF.

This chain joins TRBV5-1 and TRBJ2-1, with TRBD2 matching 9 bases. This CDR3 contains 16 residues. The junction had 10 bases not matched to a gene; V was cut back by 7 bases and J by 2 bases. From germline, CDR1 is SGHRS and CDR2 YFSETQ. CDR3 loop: CASVLLPSGTYNEQFF. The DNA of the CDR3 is TGCGCCAGCGTACTCCTACCTAGCGGGACCTACAATGAGCAGTTCTTC.

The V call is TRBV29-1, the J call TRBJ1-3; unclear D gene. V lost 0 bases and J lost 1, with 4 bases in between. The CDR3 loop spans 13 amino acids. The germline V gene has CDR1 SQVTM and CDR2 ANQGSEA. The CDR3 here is CSVEDRSGNTIYF. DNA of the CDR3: TGCAGCGTTGAAGACAGGTCTGGAAACACCATATATTTT.

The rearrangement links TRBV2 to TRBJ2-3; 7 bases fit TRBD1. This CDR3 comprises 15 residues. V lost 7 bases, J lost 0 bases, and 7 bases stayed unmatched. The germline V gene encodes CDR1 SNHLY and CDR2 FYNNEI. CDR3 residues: CASTVQGSSTDTQYF. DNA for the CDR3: TGTGCCAGCACCGTACAGGGGAGTAGCACAGATACGCAGTATTTT.

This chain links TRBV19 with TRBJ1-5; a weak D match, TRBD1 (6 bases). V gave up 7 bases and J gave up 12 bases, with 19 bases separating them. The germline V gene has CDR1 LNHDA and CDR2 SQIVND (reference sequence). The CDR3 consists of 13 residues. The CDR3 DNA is TGTGCCAGTACCCCCGCGGACAGTCGGCACCAGCATTTT. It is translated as CASTPADSRHQHF.

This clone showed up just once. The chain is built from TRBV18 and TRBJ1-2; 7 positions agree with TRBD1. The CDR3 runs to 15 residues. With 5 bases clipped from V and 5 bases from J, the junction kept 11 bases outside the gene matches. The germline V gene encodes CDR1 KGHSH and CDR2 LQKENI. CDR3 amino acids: CASSTPPGQPYGYTF. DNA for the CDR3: TGTGCCAGCTCAACGCCTCCGGGACAGCCTTATGGCTACACCTTC.

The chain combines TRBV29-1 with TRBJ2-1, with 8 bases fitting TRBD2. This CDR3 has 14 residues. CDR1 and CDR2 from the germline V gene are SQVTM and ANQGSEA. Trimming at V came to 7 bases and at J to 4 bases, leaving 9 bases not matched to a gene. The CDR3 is CSAHGGALYNEQFF. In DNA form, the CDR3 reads TGCAGCGCGCACGGGGGGGCCTTATACAATGAGCAGTTCTTC.

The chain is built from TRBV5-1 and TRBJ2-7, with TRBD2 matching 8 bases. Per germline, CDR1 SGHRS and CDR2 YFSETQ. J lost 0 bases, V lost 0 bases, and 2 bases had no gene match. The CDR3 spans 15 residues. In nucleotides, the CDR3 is TGCGCCAGCAGCTTGGGACTAGCGTCCTCCTACGAGCAGTACTTC. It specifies CASSLGLASSYEQYF. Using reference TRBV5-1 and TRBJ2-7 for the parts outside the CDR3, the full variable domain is KAGVTQTPRYLIKTRGQQVTLSCSPISGHRSVSWYQQTPGQGLQFLFEYFSETQRNKGNFPGRFSGRQFSNSRSEMNVSTLELGDSALYLCASSLGLASSYEQYFGPGTRLTVT.

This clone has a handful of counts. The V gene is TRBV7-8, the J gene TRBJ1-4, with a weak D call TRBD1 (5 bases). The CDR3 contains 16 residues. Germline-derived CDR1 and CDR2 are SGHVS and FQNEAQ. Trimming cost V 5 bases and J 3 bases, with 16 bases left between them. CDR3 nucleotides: TGTGCCAGCAGCCCCCCCTGGCAGGGCTCTAATGAAAAACTGTTTTTT. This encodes CASSPPWQGSNEKLFF.

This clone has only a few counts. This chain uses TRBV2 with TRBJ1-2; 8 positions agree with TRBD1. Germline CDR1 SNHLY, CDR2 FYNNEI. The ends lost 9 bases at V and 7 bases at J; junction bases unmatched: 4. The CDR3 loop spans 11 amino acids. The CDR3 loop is CASRTGPGYTF. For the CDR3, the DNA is TGTGCCAGTCGGACAGGGCCTGGCTACACCTTC.

The CDR3 protein is CASSSNRVNTEAFF. The CDR3 nucleotides are TGTGCCAGCAGTTCAAACAGGGTCAACACTGAAGCTTTCTTT. The V call is TRBV6-5, the J call TRBJ1-1; D is perhaps TRBD1 (6 bases). V lost 4 bases and J 2 bases, leaving 11 bases between the germline ends. This CDR3 comprises 14 residues. Germline V gene data show CDR1 as MNHEY and CDR2 as SVGAGI.

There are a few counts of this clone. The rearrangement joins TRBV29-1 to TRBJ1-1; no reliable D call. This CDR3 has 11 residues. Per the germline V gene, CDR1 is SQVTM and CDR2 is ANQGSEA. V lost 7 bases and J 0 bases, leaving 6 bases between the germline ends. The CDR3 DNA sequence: TGCAGCGCTCCAGTGAACACTGAAGCTTTCTTT. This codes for CSAPVNTEAFF.

The CDR3 region is CAWAARTGRGYTF. Written as DNA, the CDR3 is TGTGCCTGGGCCGCCCGGACAGGGAGGGGCTACACCTTC. The chain joins TRBV30 to TRBJ1-2; 8 bases fit TRBD1. This CDR3 region has 13 residues. Germline V CDR1 and CDR2: GTSNPN, SVGIG (reference sequence). Trimming at V came to 5 bases and at J to 8 bases, leaving 10 bases not matched to a gene.

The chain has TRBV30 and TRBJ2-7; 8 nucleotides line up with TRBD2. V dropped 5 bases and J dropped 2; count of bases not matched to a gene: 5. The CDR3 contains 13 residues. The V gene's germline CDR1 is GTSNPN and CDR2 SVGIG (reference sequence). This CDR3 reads CAWSGGGPYEQYF. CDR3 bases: TGTGCCTGGTCGGGAGGGGGTCCCTACGAGCAGTACTTC.

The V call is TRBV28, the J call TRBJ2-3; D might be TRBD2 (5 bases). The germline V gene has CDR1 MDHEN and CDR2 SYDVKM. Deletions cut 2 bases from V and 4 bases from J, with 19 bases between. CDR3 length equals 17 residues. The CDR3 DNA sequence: TGTGCCAGCAGTTTAGGAGGTGGGCGGAGGTTTGCAGATACGCAGTATTTT. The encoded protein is CASSLGGGRRFADTQYF.

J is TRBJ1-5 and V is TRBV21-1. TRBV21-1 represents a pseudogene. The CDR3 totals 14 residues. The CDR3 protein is CASSKVGGNQPQHF. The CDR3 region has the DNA TGTGCCAGCAGCAAAGTGGGAGGCAATCAGCCCCAGCATTTT.

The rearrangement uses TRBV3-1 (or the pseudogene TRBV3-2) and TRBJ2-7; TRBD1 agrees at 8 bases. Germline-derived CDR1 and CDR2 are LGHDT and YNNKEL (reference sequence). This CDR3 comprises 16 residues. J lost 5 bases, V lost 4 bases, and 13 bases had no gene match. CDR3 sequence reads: CASSPAGRTGINEQYF. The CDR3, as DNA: TGTGCCAGCAGCCCTGCGGGCAGGACAGGGATCAACGAGCAGTACTTC.

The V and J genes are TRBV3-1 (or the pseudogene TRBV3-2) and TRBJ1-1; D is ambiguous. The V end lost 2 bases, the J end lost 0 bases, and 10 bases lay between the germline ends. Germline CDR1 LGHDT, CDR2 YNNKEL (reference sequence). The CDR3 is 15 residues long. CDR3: CASSQFERVNTEAFF. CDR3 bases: TGTGCCAGCAGCCAATTCGAGCGGGTGAACACTGAAGCTTTCTTT.